This entry is about one T cell receptor (beta chain). The target antigen is unknown. The data were taken from a study of human T cells and chemical hapten exposure. Study-level information: Researchers reported sensitizing an approximately 2 cm by approximately 2 cm upper inner arm skin site with 2% DPC. Mainly, slight library volume differences in the pool made TCR yields vary.

The library put unique molecular identifiers onto individual cDNA molecules. TCRdb ran MiXCR on the RACE reads and lists one entry per CDR3 protein. The data hold more than 150,000 distinct CDR3 sequences, with approximately 31% observed a single time. General study findings and limits: DPC sensitization left the count of TCRs above 1 in 1000 unchanged.

Indicated time point: pre-sensitization, week 0. Indicated treatment: therapeutic diphenylcyclopropenone sensitization with weekly scalp DPC. The CDR3 length is 14 residues. Germline CDR1 LGHDT, CDR2 YNNKEL (reference sequence). The V end lost 0 bases, the J end lost 7 bases, and 10 bases lay between the germline ends. Sequenced material: whole blood, taken in connection with sensitization to the hapten diphenylcyclopropenone (DPC). The source is a woman aged 25 to 39 with alopecia areata. Some clones in this sample may be carry-over from other donors' samples. The chain has TRBV3-1 and TRBJ2-1, with D uncertain. CDR3 sequence: CASSQDSALNEQFF. DNA for the CDR3: TGTGCCAGCAGCCAAGATTCAGCGCTGAATGAGCAGTTCTTC.